Listed below are T cell receptor beta chains from one sample, sequenced in a study of blood T cell repertoires in COVID-19. Assay: immunoSEQ multiplex PCR; the TCRdb copy retains only in-frame clones and omits some. The repertoire holds around 190,000 clones, with approximately 78% as singletons. Sequencing used PBMCs or T cells enriched from blood (not recorded which). These receptors all come from a middle-aged man who had recovered from COVID-19. CDR3s include the opening cysteine and the closing phenylalanine or tryptophan. Fields, in order: D gene, clone size, V gene, J gene, CDR3 protein, CDR3 DNA. The D gene is left open where the match is weak. Rows give clone size only sometimes, using once, few, many, or a class for an expanded clone.

d_call: TRBD2
clone_size: NA
v_call: TRBV9
j_call: TRBJ2-1
cdr3_aa: CASTEPSGAYNEQFF
cdr3_nt: TGTGCCAGCACCGAACCTAGCGGGGCTTACAATGAGCAGTTCTTC

d_call: TRBD1
clone_size: NA
v_call: TRBV11-3
j_call: TRBJ2-7
cdr3_aa: CASSYGTGDDEQYF
cdr3_nt: TGTGCCAGCAGCTACGGGACAGGGGACGACGAGCAGTACTTC

d_call: NA
clone_size: NA
v_call: TRBV6-5
j_call: TRBJ2-5
cdr3_aa: CASSYYISGRQETQYF
cdr3_nt: TGTGCCAGCAGTTACTATATTAGCGGACGGCAAGAGACCCAGTACTTC

d_call: TRBD2
clone_size: NA
v_call: TRBV11-3
j_call: TRBJ2-7
cdr3_aa: CASSLEFTSGTYEQYF
cdr3_nt: TGTGCCAGCAGCTTAGAATTCACTAGCGGGACCTACGAGCAGTACTTC

d_call: NA
clone_size: NA
v_call: TRBV6-5
j_call: TRBJ1-2
cdr3_aa: CASSRGSAYGYTF
cdr3_nt: TGTGCCAGCAGCCGCGGGTCGGCCTATGGCTACACCTTC

d_call: NA
clone_size: NA
v_call: TRBV20-1
j_call: TRBJ1-2
cdr3_aa: CSASHGGKGGYTF
cdr3_nt: TGCAGTGCTAGTCATGGGGGCAAAGGTGGCTACACCTTC

d_call: NA
clone_size: NA
v_call: TRBV19
j_call: TRBJ2-3
cdr3_aa: CASSIGRGAGTDTQYF
cdr3_nt: TGTGCCAGTAGTATCGGCAGGGGCGCAGGGACAGATACGCAGTATTTT

d_call: NA
clone_size: NA
v_call: TRBV9
j_call: TRBJ1-6
cdr3_aa: CASSVDGGDSPLHF
cdr3_nt: TGTGCCAGCAGCGTAGACGGGGGAGATTCACCCCTCCACTTT

d_call: NA
clone_size: few
v_call: TRBV4-1
j_call: TRBJ1-5
cdr3_aa: CASSRIQGGNQPQHF
cdr3_nt: TGCGCCAGCAGCCGCATACAGGGTGGCAATCAGCCCCAGCATTTT

d_call: TRBD1
clone_size: once
v_call: TRBV6-5
j_call: TRBJ2-7
cdr3_aa: CASSPRQGPYEQYF
cdr3_nt: TGTGCCAGCAGTCCACGACAGGGGCCCTACGAGCAGTACTTC

d_call: NA
clone_size: NA
v_call: TRBV6-5
j_call: TRBJ1-1
cdr3_aa: CASRIRGGTTEAFF
cdr3_nt: TGTGCCAGCAGGATTAGGGGAGGGACGACTGAAGCTTTCTTT

d_call: NA
clone_size: NA
v_call: TRBV5-1
j_call: TRBJ2-7
cdr3_aa: CASSLRTDLGEQYF
cdr3_nt: TGCGCCAGCAGCTTGAGGACAGACCTGGGGGAGCAGTACTTC

d_call: NA
clone_size: once
v_call: TRBV27
j_call: TRBJ1-5
cdr3_aa: CASSSTGYQPQHF
cdr3_nt: TGTGCCAGCAGTTCAACAGGGTACCAGCCCCAGCATTTT

d_call: TRBD1
clone_size: NA
v_call: TRBV5-1
j_call: TRBJ2-1
cdr3_aa: CASSLGRGQDEQFF
cdr3_nt: TGCGCCAGCAGCTTGGGCAGGGGGCAAGATGAGCAGTTCTTC

d_call: NA
clone_size: NA
v_call: TRBV11-1
j_call: TRBJ1-1
cdr3_aa: CASSLARSGLGTEAFF
cdr3_nt: TGTGCCAGCAGCTTAGCGCGGAGCGGGCTTGGGACTGAAGCTTTCTTT

d_call: NA
clone_size: NA
v_call: TRBV27
j_call: TRBJ2-5
cdr3_aa: CASSRGQETQYF
cdr3_nt: TGTGCCAGCAGCAGGGGCCAAGAGACCCAGTACTTC

d_call: NA
clone_size: NA
v_call: TRBV7-8
j_call: TRBJ1-1
cdr3_aa: CASRPTGTTEAFF
cdr3_nt: TGTGCCAGCAGGCCAACAGGAACCACTGAAGCTTTCTTT

d_call: TRBD1
clone_size: NA
v_call: TRBV11-2
j_call: TRBJ1-2
cdr3_aa: CASSLGQVWGGYTF
cdr3_nt: TGTGCCAGCAGCTTGGGACAGGTCTGGGGTGGCTACACCTTC

d_call: NA
clone_size: NA
v_call: TRBV15
j_call: TRBJ2-7
cdr3_aa: CATSRVVEQYF
cdr3_nt: TGTGCCACCAGCAGAGTAGTCGAGCAGTACTTC

d_call: NA
clone_size: NA
v_call: TRBV7-9
j_call: TRBJ1-4
cdr3_aa: CASSLNLNSNNEKLFF
cdr3_nt: TGTGCCAGCAGCTTAAATCTGAACAGTAATAATGAAAAACTGTTTTTT

d_call: NA
clone_size: NA
v_call: TRBV27
j_call: TRBJ2-1
cdr3_aa: CASSRQPAGYNEQFF
cdr3_nt: TGTGCCAGCAGTAGACAGCCCGCGGGGTACAATGAGCAGTTCTTC

d_call: NA
clone_size: NA
v_call: TRBV12-3/TRBV12-4
j_call: TRBJ1-1
cdr3_aa: CASRTMNTEAFF
cdr3_nt: TGTGCCAGCAGAACTATGAACACTGAAGCTTTCTTT

d_call: NA
clone_size: once
v_call: TRBV27
j_call: TRBJ2-7
cdr3_aa: CASSLSGGRYEQYF
cdr3_nt: TGTGCCAGCAGTTTGTCGGGGGGCCGATACGAGCAGTACTTC

d_call: TRBD1
clone_size: NA
v_call: TRBV2
j_call: TRBJ1-2
cdr3_aa: CASHPRTGERGYTF
cdr3_nt: TGTGCCAGCCACCCCCGGACAGGGGAACGTGGCTACACCTTC

d_call: NA
clone_size: NA
v_call: TRBV5-5
j_call: TRBJ2-7
cdr3_aa: CASSLVSVEQYF
cdr3_nt: TGTGCCAGCAGCTTGGTGTCGGTCGAGCAGTACTTC

d_call: TRBD1
clone_size: NA
v_call: TRBV6-5
j_call: TRBJ1-1
cdr3_aa: CASSQGARTEAFF
cdr3_nt: TGTGCCAGCTCCCAGGGGGCGCGCACTGAAGCTTTCTTT

d_call: TRBD1
clone_size: NA
v_call: TRBV25-1
j_call: TRBJ2-7
cdr3_aa: CASQDRSSYEQYF
cdr3_nt: TGTGCCAGCCAGGACAGGAGCTCCTACGAGCAGTACTTC

d_call: TRBD1
clone_size: few
v_call: TRBV18
j_call: TRBJ1-4
cdr3_aa: CASSPRTGVTNEKLFF
cdr3_nt: TGTGCCAGCTCACCAAGGACAGGGGTGACTAATGAAAAACTGTTTTTT

d_call: TRBD1
clone_size: NA
v_call: TRBV19
j_call: TRBJ1-2
cdr3_aa: CASSPTGVARYGYTF
cdr3_nt: TGTGCCAGTAGCCCGACAGGGGTCGCACGCTATGGCTACACCTTC

d_call: NA
clone_size: NA
v_call: TRBV18
j_call: TRBJ1-2
cdr3_aa: CASSPEGSNGYTF
cdr3_nt: TGTGCCAGCTCACCAGAGGGCTCAAATGGCTACACCTTC

d_call: TRBD1
clone_size: once
v_call: TRBV24-1
j_call: TRBJ2-2
cdr3_aa: CATSDPGQGVTGELFF
cdr3_nt: TGTGCCACCAGTGATCCAGGACAGGGAGTTACCGGGGAGCTGTTTTTT

d_call: TRBD1
clone_size: NA
v_call: TRBV6-5
j_call: TRBJ1-4
cdr3_aa: CASSLQGAGEKLFF
cdr3_nt: TGTGCCAGCAGTCTCCAGGGGGCAGGTGAAAAACTGTTTTTT

d_call: TRBD1
clone_size: NA
v_call: TRBV6-5
j_call: TRBJ2-1
cdr3_aa: CASSSGQGPQFF
cdr3_nt: TGTGCCAGCAGTTCGGGACAGGGGCCCCAGTTCTTC

d_call: NA
clone_size: NA
v_call: TRBV19
j_call: TRBJ1-3
cdr3_aa: CASSKTLSSGNTIYF
cdr3_nt: TGTGCCAGTAGTAAAACTCTTAGCTCTGGAAACACCATATATTTT

d_call: TRBD1
clone_size: NA
v_call: TRBV29-1
j_call: TRBJ1-1
cdr3_aa: CRVAQGGGTEAFF
cdr3_nt: TGCAGGGTAGCGCAGGGGGGCGGCACTGAAGCTTTCTTT

d_call: TRBD1
clone_size: NA
v_call: TRBV9
j_call: TRBJ1-1
cdr3_aa: CASSWGQGLRGTEAFF
cdr3_nt: TGTGCCAGCAGCTGGGGACAGGGGTTAAGAGGCACTGAAGCTTTCTTT

d_call: NA
clone_size: NA
v_call: TRBV5-5
j_call: TRBJ1-1
cdr3_aa: CASSLGSSTEAFF
cdr3_nt: TGTGCCAGCAGCTTGGGGTCGAGTACTGAAGCTTTCTTT

d_call: NA
clone_size: NA
v_call: TRBV20-1
j_call: TRBJ2-5
cdr3_aa: CSARDQKTQYF
cdr3_nt: TGCAGTGCTAGAGATCAGAAGACCCAGTACTTC

d_call: TRBD1
clone_size: NA
v_call: TRBV6-2/TRBV6-3
j_call: TRBJ2-3
cdr3_aa: CASSLTSGQGADTQYF
cdr3_nt: TGTGCCAGCAGTCTTACATCGGGACAGGGGGCAGATACGCAGTATTTT

d_call: NA
clone_size: NA
v_call: TRBV15
j_call: TRBJ2-1
cdr3_aa: CATSGSGYNEQFF
cdr3_nt: TGTGCCACCAGCGGATCGGGTTACAATGAGCAGTTCTTC

d_call: NA
clone_size: once
v_call: TRBV5-1
j_call: TRBJ2-7
cdr3_aa: CASSLDTYEQYF
cdr3_nt: TGCGCCAGCAGCCTGGACACCTACGAGCAGTACTTC

d_call: TRBD2
clone_size: NA
v_call: TRBV3-1/TRBV3-2
j_call: TRBJ2-3
cdr3_aa: CASSQGTSGNTDTQYF
cdr3_nt: TGTGCCAGCAGCCAAGGGACTAGCGGGAACACAGATACGCAGTATTTT

d_call: NA
clone_size: once
v_call: TRBV30
j_call: TRBJ1-1
cdr3_aa: CAWSAGIEAQNTEAFF
cdr3_nt: TGTGCCTGGAGTGCAGGGATAGAAGCGCAGAACACTGAAGCTTTCTTT

d_call: NA
clone_size: NA
v_call: TRBV6-4
j_call: TRBJ1-1
cdr3_aa: CASSLSGANTEAFF
cdr3_nt: TGTGCCAGCAGTCTTTCAGGGGCGAACACTGAAGCTTTCTTT

d_call: NA
clone_size: NA
v_call: TRBV30
j_call: TRBJ1-4
cdr3_aa: CAWSVGRRTNEKLFF
cdr3_nt: TGTGCCTGGAGTGTGGGTAGGAGGACTAATGAAAAACTGTTTTTT

d_call: NA
clone_size: NA
v_call: TRBV5-1
j_call: TRBJ1-6
cdr3_aa: CASSLKGEKSPLHF
cdr3_nt: TGCGCCAGCAGCTTAAAGGGGGAGAAATCACCCCTCCACTTT

d_call: TRBD1
clone_size: NA
v_call: TRBV29-1
j_call: TRBJ1-5
cdr3_aa: CSVAYRGQPQHF
cdr3_nt: TGCAGCGTTGCTTACAGGGGTCAGCCCCAGCATTTT

d_call: NA
clone_size: NA
v_call: TRBV2
j_call: TRBJ1-4
cdr3_aa: CASIGVTGTNEKLFF
cdr3_nt: TGTGCCAGCATTGGAGTAACCGGGACTAATGAAAAACTGTTTTTT

d_call: TRBD1
clone_size: NA
v_call: TRBV5-8
j_call: TRBJ1-2
cdr3_aa: CASSAGTGVRYGYTF
cdr3_nt: TGTGCCAGCAGCGCCGGGACAGGGGTTCGCTATGGCTACACCTTC

d_call: TRBD2
clone_size: NA
v_call: TRBV9
j_call: TRBJ2-1
cdr3_aa: CASSLQTSGSSYEQFF
cdr3_nt: TGTGCCAGCAGCCTTCAAACTAGCGGGTCGTCTTATGAGCAGTTCTTC

d_call: TRBD1
clone_size: NA
v_call: TRBV28
j_call: TRBJ2-7
cdr3_aa: CASTTTGQGAREQYF
cdr3_nt: TGTGCCAGCACCACAACGGGACAGGGGGCGCGCGAGCAGTACTTC

d_call: TRBD1
clone_size: NA
v_call: TRBV25-1
j_call: TRBJ1-1
cdr3_aa: CASSVLDRGNTEAFF
cdr3_nt: TGTGCCAGCAGTGTACTTGACAGGGGGAACACTGAAGCTTTCTTT